A single sample gave rise to the 29 T cell receptor beta chains below, sequenced in a study of blood T cell repertoires in COVID-19. TCRdb keeps only in-frame clones here, not all; method: immunoSEQ multiplex PCR. Of 100,000 to 150,000 clones detected, 79% appear once; the ten largest clones hold about 40%. Material for sequencing was peripheral blood. The receptor set was obtained from a man aged 40-55 years with active or convalescent COVID-19.

The V and J genes are TRBV14 and TRBJ2-5, with 13 bases that match TRBD2. CDR1 and CDR2 from the germline V gene are SGHDN and FVKESK. The ends lost 2 bases at V and 2 bases at J; junction bases unmatched: 8. The CDR3 length is 18 residues. The CDR3 DNA sequence: TGTGCCAGCAGCCAAAGGGGCAGACTAGCGGGAGGACAAGAGACCCAGTACTTC. Amino acids: CASSQRGRLAGGQETQYF. Together with reference TRBV14 and TRBJ2-5, the CDR3 gives the full variable domain: EAGVTQFPSHSVIEKGQTVTLRCDPISGHDNLYWYRRVMGKEIKFLLHFVKESKQDESGMPNNRFLAERTGGTYSTLKVQPAELEDSGVYFCASSQRGRLAGGQETQYFGPGTRLLVL.

This rearrangement joins TRBV12-3 or TRBV12-4 to TRBJ2-7, with 7 nucleotides matching TRBD1. The CDR3 covers 13 residues. Germline trimming cut 7 bases from V and 2 bases from J; bases unmatched to any gene: 5. DNA for the CDR3: TGTGCCAGCACTTCGGACAGGACCTACGAGCAGTACTTC. It translates to CASTSDRTYEQYF.

The chain links TRBV6-5 to TRBJ1-1; 8 bases line up with TRBD1. The germline V gene encodes CDR1 MNHEY and CDR2 SVGAGI. CDR3 length equals 13 residues. V shed 6 bases and J 4 bases; nucleotides not matched to a gene: 4. Here the CDR3 reads CASSRGPGTEAFF. For the CDR3, the DNA is TGTGCCAGCAGCAGGGGGCCGGGCACTGAAGCTTTCTTT.

This clone is a singleton in its sample. The chain recombines TRBV19 with TRBJ1-1; 7 positions agree with TRBD1. This CDR3 is 15 amino acids long. Looked up from germline, CDR1 is LNHDA and CDR2 is SQIVND (reference sequence). Germline trimming cut 0 bases from V and 6 bases from J; bases unmatched to any gene: 7. The CDR3 nucleotides are TGTGCCAGTAGTATAGAGGGACAGCGTAGCGCTGAAGCTTTCTTT. Protein product: CASSIEGQRSAEAFF.

The count of this clone is one. The chain links TRBV5-4 to TRBJ1-2; 11 nucleotides agree with TRBD1. The CDR3 sequence is 16 residues long. Germline loops: CDR1 SGHNT, CDR2 YYREEE (reference sequence). Trimming cost V 4 bases and J 1 base; bases outside gene matches: 6. DNA for the CDR3: TGTGCCAGCAGCGCCCGGGACAGGGGGGGTAACTATGGCTACACCTTC. This sequence encodes CASSARDRGGNYGYTF. Full variable domain (missing parts from reference TRBV5-4 and TRBJ1-2): ETGVTQSPTHLIKTRGQQVTLRCSSQSGHNTVSWYQQALGQGPQFIFQYYREEENGRGNFPPRFSGLQFPNYSSELNVNALELDDSALYLCASSARDRGGNYGYTFGSGTRLTVV.

This chain connects TRBV6-5 to TRBJ2-7, with 8 bases matching TRBD2. Germline V gene data show CDR1 as MNHEY and CDR2 as SVGAGI. This CDR3 comprises 14 residues. The trim removed 7 bases at V and 5 bases at J, leaving 10 bases unmatched. CDR3 coding DNA: TGTGCCAGCAAAATCGGGAGGGCCGATAACGAGCAGTACTTC. Protein product: CASKIGRADNEQYF.

The chain uses TRBV7-9 and TRBJ1-2; tentatively, D is TRBD1 (6 bases). The CDR3 is 12 residues long. With 8 bases removed from V and 6 bases from J, the gap between germline ends came to 13 bases. Germline-derived CDR1 and CDR2 are SEHNR and FQNEAQ (reference sequence). DNA of the CDR3: TGTGCCAGCGGGAACAGGGATAATGGCTACACCTTC. It is translated as CASGNRDNGYTF.

This clone showed up many times. J is TRBJ2-1 and V is TRBV28, with a possible D match to TRBD1 (6 bases). This CDR3 is 11 amino acids long. The germline V gene encodes CDR1 MDHEN and CDR2 SYDVKM. V lost 5 bases and J lost 7, with 6 bases in between. The CDR3 nucleotides are TGTGCCAGCAGTACAGGGAATGAGCAGTTCTTC. Its translation is CASSTGNEQFF.

The chain uses TRBV30 and TRBJ2-7; TRBD1 is a possible D gene (6 bases). The CDR3 is 16 residues long. Germline CDR1 reads GTSNPN; CDR2 reads SVGIG (reference sequence). V lost 3 bases to trimming and J lost 3 bases, with 21 bases between them. CDR3 coding DNA: TGTGCCTGGAGAACCAACCACAGGGCCAGTAACTACGAGCAGTACTTC. It yields the protein CAWRTNHRASNYEQYF.

The sample holds many counts of this clone. The rearrangement uses TRBV19 and TRBJ1-2; D gene ambiguous. The germline V gene has CDR1 LNHDA and CDR2 SQIVND (reference sequence). The CDR3 consists of 14 residues. The V end was cut by 5 bases, the J end by 0 bases, with 10 bases between. The CDR3 region is CASSPGTTNYGYTF. CDR3 in DNA: TGTGCCAGTAGTCCGGGAACGACTAACTATGGCTACACCTTC.

This sequence joins TRBV27 and TRBJ1-3; a weak D match, TRBD1 (6 bases). Germline values: CDR1 MNHEY, CDR2 SMNVEV (reference sequence). CDR3 length: 15 amino acids. V was clipped by 3 bases and J by 1 base, with 10 bases between them. In DNA form, the CDR3 reads TGTGCCAGCAGTTTCAAAGGACAGTCTGGAAACACCATATATTTT. Its protein product is CASSFKGQSGNTIYF.

Points on this clone: At one end the junction does not follow the germline gene, possibly because of a read error. The chain uses TRBV4-1 and TRBJ2-7, with 8 bases fitting TRBD2. The CDR3 is 16 residues long. CDR1 and CDR2 (germline): MGHRA, YSYEKL. CDR3 in amino acids: CASNQESGRNSYEQYF. CDR3 DNA sequence: TGCGCCAGCAACCAAGAGAGCGGGAGAAACTCCTACGAGCAGTACTTC.

V usage is TRBV5-1 and J usage is TRBJ2-1; D is possibly TRBD2 (5 bases). The CDR3 has 11 residues. Trimming removed 3 bases at V and 9 bases at J, with 7 bases between. CDR1 and CDR2 from the germline V gene are SGHRS and YFSETQ. Here the CDR3 reads CASSSGFEQFF. The CDR3 DNA follows: TGCGCCAGCAGCTCGGGGTTTGAGCAGTTCTTC.

The chain joins TRBV7-9 to TRBJ1-6; D might be TRBD1 (5 bases). The CDR3 runs 14 residues. CDR1 is SEHNR, CDR2 FQNEAQ, per germline (reference sequence). V shed 2 bases and J shed 7 bases, with 9 bases lying between them. This chain's CDR3 is CASSLSGGNSPLHF. CDR3 DNA: TGTGCCAGCAGCTTATCCGGGGGAAATTCACCCCTCCACTTT.

This chain uses TRBV7-2 with TRBJ2-7; D is unresolved. This CDR3 spans 16 amino acids. V lost 7 bases, J lost 0 bases, and 19 bases lay in between. CDR1 is SGHTA, CDR2 FQGNSA, per germline. The CDR3 region has the DNA TGTGCCAGCACCGAGATGGCGGCTACAAGCTCCTACGAGCAGTACTTC. Translated, it gives CASTEMAATSSYEQYF. Looking up the rest from reference TRBV7-2 and TRBJ2-7 gives the full variable domain: GAGVSQSPSNKVTEKGKDVELRCDPISGHTALYWYRQSLGQGLEFLIYFQGNSAPDKSGLPSDRFSAERTGGSVSTLTIQRTQQEDSAVYLCASTEMAATSSYEQYFGPGTRLTVT.

The chain couples TRBV27 to TRBJ1-1; D is possibly TRBD1 (6 bases). The CDR3 extends over 13 amino acids. The germline V and J ends were trimmed by 4 bases and 4 bases, with 10 bases remaining between them. Per the germline V gene, CDR1 is MNHEY and CDR2 is SMNVEV (reference sequence). The CDR3 protein is CASSSTRGTEAFF. CDR3 in DNA: TGTGCCAGCAGTTCAACCAGGGGCACTGAAGCTTTCTTT.

V usage is TRBV5-6 and J usage is TRBJ2-1; 10 positions agree with TRBD2. The CDR3 has 18 amino acids. With 3 bases clipped from V and 0 bases from J, the junction kept 9 bases outside the gene matches. CDR1 SGHDT and CDR2 YYEEEE come from the germline V gene. CDR3 nucleotide sequence: TGTGCCAGCAGCTCCACCGGGACTAGCGAGATCTCCTACAATGAGCAGTTCTTC. Its translation is CASSSTGTSEISYNEQFF.

The CDR3 coding sequence is TGCGCCAGCAGCCAAGGGGCTGGACTAGCGATGGGGGAGTACTTC. This translates into CASSQGAGLAMGEYF. The chain links TRBV4-3 to TRBJ2-7; 9 bases match TRBD2. CDR1 and CDR2 (germline): LGHNA, YSLEER. The V gene end was trimmed by 1 base and the J gene end by 11 bases; junction bases not matched to a gene: 12. The CDR3 covers 15 residues.

The rearrangement uses TRBV7-2 and TRBJ1-5; D remains unclear. V was cut by 5 bases and J by 3 bases, with 11 bases left in between. The CDR3 covers 14 residues. In germline, CDR1 is SGHTA, CDR2 FQGNSA. The CDR3 DNA is TGTGCCAGCAGCCTATACAGTTCCAATCAGCCCCAGCATTTT. It codes for CASSLYSSNQPQHF.

A single count supports this clone. The chain is built from TRBV19 and TRBJ1-1, with a weak D call TRBD1 (6 bases). This CDR3 has 14 amino acids. CDR1 is LNHDA and CDR2 is SQIVND in the germline V gene (reference sequence). V lost 5 bases and J lost 0, with 10 bases in between. The CDR3 loop reads CASSDTGLNTEAFF. The CDR3 DNA is TGTGCCAGTAGTGACACAGGGCTGAACACTGAAGCTTTCTTT.

CDR3 residues: CASSLAGANHYGYTF. The CDR3 DNA follows: TGTGCCAGCAGCTTAGCAGGGGCGAACCACTATGGCTACACCTTC. V gene TRBV7-9 combines with J gene TRBJ1-2; D is perhaps TRBD1 (5 bases). CDR1 and CDR2 (germline): SEHNR, FQNEAQ (reference sequence). Deletions cut 0 bases from V and 3 bases from J, with 11 bases between. This CDR3 region has 15 residues.

CDR3 bases: TGCAGTGCCGAGGGTGAAAAACTGTTTTTT. Protein sequence: CSAEGEKLFF. The chain links TRBV20-1 to TRBJ1-4; D gene uncertain. CDR1 is DFQATT, CDR2 SNEGSKA, per germline (reference sequence). The CDR3 sequence is 10 residues long. With 6 bases removed from V and 7 bases from J, the gap between germline ends came to 6 bases.

The chain is built from TRBV5-4 and TRBJ2-3; weak D call: TRBD1 (5 bases). This CDR3 has 16 amino acids. V lost 0 bases to trimming and J lost 1 base, with 12 bases between them. CDR1 and CDR2 (germline): SGHNT, YYREEE (reference sequence). The CDR3 DNA is TGTGCCAGCAGCTTGGCCAAGGGCAGGGGCACAGATACGCAGTATTTT. The encoded protein is CASSLAKGRGTDTQYF.

This chain joins TRBV10-3 and TRBJ2-7, with D perhaps matching TRBD1 (5 bases). The V gene lost 2 bases and the J gene lost 3 bases, with 11 bases spanning the gap. Germline V lookup: CDR1 ENHRY, CDR2 SYGVKD. The CDR3 spans 14 residues. The chain's CDR3 is CAISERQGDYEQYF. The CDR3, as DNA: TGTGCCATCAGTGAGAGACAAGGGGACTACGAGCAGTACTTC.

The chain joins TRBV4-3 to TRBJ2-2, with a tentative D call TRBD1 (5 bases). The V gene's germline CDR1 is LGHNA and CDR2 YSLEER. CDR3 size: 15 residues. Trimming took 4 bases from V and 3 from J, leaving 12 bases between them. The CDR3 spells CASSPLDSYTGELFF. CDR3 bases: TGCGCCAGCAGCCCGCTCGACAGCTACACCGGGGAGCTGTTTTTT.

The rearrangement links TRBV12-3 or TRBV12-4 to TRBJ2-5, with a tentative D call TRBD1 (6 bases). The CDR3 totals 13 residues. Trimming removed 3 bases from V and 2 bases from J, with 7 bases in between. CDR3 residues: CASSFRGQETQYF. As DNA, the CDR3 is TGTGCCAGCAGTTTCAGGGGACAAGAGACCCAGTACTTC.

This chain uses TRBV5-5 with TRBJ1-4; 10 bases match TRBD1. Germline V gene data show CDR1 as SGHKS and CDR2 as YYEKEE (reference sequence). CDR3 length: 16 amino acids. The V and J ends lost 4 bases and 5 bases, in that order; junction bases with no gene match: 8. The CDR3: CASSARDRGLNEKLFF. The CDR3 nucleotides read TGTGCCAGCAGCGCCCGGGACAGGGGCTTAAATGAAAAACTGTTTTTT.

The chain recombines TRBV29-1 with TRBJ1-1; D is uncertain. This CDR3 spans 12 amino acids. The V end lost 3 bases, the J end lost 6 bases, and 11 bases lay between the germline ends. Germline lookup yields CDR1 SQVTM and CDR2 ANQGSEA. This chain's CDR3 is CSVDLNYAEAFF. CDR3 nucleotide sequence: TGCAGCGTTGACCTGAACTACGCTGAAGCTTTCTTT.

In this sample, this clone turned up a few times. The chain has TRBV27 and TRBJ1-2; tentative D call: TRBD1 (6 bases). Deletions cut 5 bases from V and 2 bases from J, with 9 bases between. In germline, CDR1 is MNHEY, CDR2 SMNVEV (reference sequence). This CDR3 is 13 amino acids long. The CDR3 DNA reads as TGTGCCAGCAGTGCACAGGGAAACTATGGCTACACCTTC. Protein sequence: CASSAQGNYGYTF.